The 8 T cell receptor beta chains below come from one sample, sequenced in a study of blood T cell repertoires in COVID-19. Clones were read by immunoSEQ multiplex PCR, and TCRdb kept only the in-frame ones, dropping some. The repertoire holds 120,000 to 150,000 clones, with 87% as singletons. Source material: peripheral blood. Receptors were obtained from a woman aged 45 to 65 with acute or convalescent COVID-19.

There are a few counts of this clone. The CDR3 region has the DNA TGTGCCAGTAGTCCGACAAACAGGGGAGTATCTAGAAACACCATATATTTT. Amino acid sequence: CASSPTNRGVSRNTIYF. This chain links TRBV19 with TRBJ1-3; 7 bases align to TRBD1. This CDR3 spans 17 amino acids. Unmatched junction bases numbered 15, after V lost 5 bases and J lost 5 bases. Germline-derived CDR1 and CDR2 are LNHDA and SQIVND (reference sequence).

The rearrangement joins TRBV25-1 to TRBJ1-1; D is possibly TRBD1 (6 bases). Trimming stripped 2 bases from V and 0 bases from J, with 10 bases between. The CDR3 length is 15 residues. The germline V gene has CDR1 MGHDK and CDR2 SYGVNS. CDR3 residues: CASSEVQGLNTEAFF. The CDR3 nucleotides read TGTGCCAGCAGTGAAGTACAGGGTTTGAACACTGAAGCTTTCTTT.

The rearrangement links TRBV7-8 to TRBJ1-1; 12 bases agree with TRBD1. Germline CDR1 SGHVS, CDR2 FQNEAQ. This CDR3 has 15 amino acids. The trim removed 5 bases at V and 5 bases at J, leaving 6 bases unmatched. The CDR3 nucleotides read TGTGCCAGCAGCCTGGGGACAGGGGGCGCAACTGAAGCTTTCTTT. Amino acids: CASSLGTGGATEAFF.

The chain couples TRBV5-1 to TRBJ2-7, with 9 bases that match TRBD1. Germline CDR1 and CDR2: SGHRS and YFSETQ. V was clipped by 3 bases and J by 3 bases; unmatched bases: 4. This CDR3 region has 14 residues. The CDR3 region has the DNA TGCGCCAGCAGCTGGACAGGGGCGAACTACGAGCAGTACTTC. Translated: CASSWTGANYEQYF. Combining the CDR3 with reference TRBV5-1 and TRBJ2-7 gives the whole variable domain KAGVTQTPRYLIKTRGQQVTLSCSPISGHRSVSWYQQTPGQGLQFLFEYFSETQRNKGNFPGRFSGRQFSNSRSEMNVSTLELGDSALYLCASSWTGANYEQYFGPGTRLTVT.

The V call is TRBV6-5, the J call TRBJ2-7; 9 bases align to TRBD1. The ends lost 6 bases at V and 0 bases at J; junction bases unmatched: 3. The CDR3 spans 14 residues. Germline CDR1 and CDR2: MNHEY and SVGAGI. CDR3 sequence: CASRPGQGSYEQYF. CDR3 nucleotide sequence: TGTGCCAGCAGGCCGGGACAGGGCTCCTACGAGCAGTACTTC.

The rearrangement joins TRBV9 to TRBJ2-7, with TRBD2 identical over 14 bases. Germline-derived CDR1 and CDR2 are SGDLS and YYNGEE. Trimming at V came to 4 bases and at J to 2 bases, leaving 14 bases not matched to a gene. The CDR3 extends over 19 amino acids. The chain's CDR3 is CASSYPTSGGARGAYEQYF. The CDR3 bases are TGTGCCAGCAGCTACCCGACTAGCGGGGGGGCGAGAGGAGCCTACGAGCAGTACTTC.

V and J are TRBV11-2 and TRBJ2-3; 11 nucleotides line up with TRBD2. V dropped 2 bases and J dropped 7; count of bases not matched to a gene: 8. In germline, CDR1 is SGHAT, CDR2 FQNNGV. There are 16 residues in the CDR3. DNA for the CDR3: TGTGCCAGCAGCTTAAGTAGCGGGAGGGCACACCATACGCAGTATTTT. This gives the protein CASSLSSGRAHHTQYF.

V usage is TRBV7-9 and J usage is TRBJ1-1; 9 bases line up with TRBD1. In germline, CDR1 is SEHNR, CDR2 FQNEAQ (reference sequence). The CDR3 contains 16 residues. Trimming at V came to 6 bases and at J to 6 bases, leaving 14 bases not matched to a gene. The CDR3 sequence is CASSLFTGGAVPEAFF. The DNA for the CDR3 is TGTGCCAGCAGTCTCTTCACAGGGGGCGCCGTTCCTGAAGCTTTCTTT. Filled out from reference TRBV7-9 and TRBJ1-1, the complete variable domain reads DTGVSQNPRHKITKRGQNVTFRCDPISEHNRLYWYRQTLGQGPEFLTYFQNEAQLEKSRLLSDRFSAERPKGSFSTLEIQRTEQGDSAMYLCASSLFTGGAVPEAFFGQGTRLTVV.